The T cell receptor beta chain under discussion was sequenced for a study of T cells in Graves' hyperthyroidism and ophthalmopathy. With regard to this clonotype: As yet, its antigen is unknown.

V was clipped by 6 bases and J by 1 base; unmatched bases: 9. Looked up from germline, CDR1 is DFQATT and CDR2 is SNEGSKA (reference sequence). The CDR3 is 15 amino acids. From RNA transcripts, TCR beta CDR3 regions were amplified. The HTBI primer set was used in a first-round RT-PCR of the TCR CDR3. TCRdb passed the multiplex PCR reads through MiXCR, listing each CDR3 protein once. This sample yields about 500,000 distinct CDR3 sequences, of which about 15% are seen a single time; over 25% belongs to the top ten. Study-wide results and caveats: Most expanded thyroid clonotypes above 0.001 recurred in blood.

This TCR was sampled from a woman aged 25 to 39 with Graves' ophthalmopathy. Sequencing was carried out using blood. V is TRBV20-1 and J is TRBJ2-5, with 9 bases aligning to TRBD2. The DNA for the CDR3 is TGCAGTGCAGAGGCGGGGGGGGAGTCCCAAGAGACCCAGTACTTC. Encoded protein: CSAEAGGESQETQYF.